A selection of T cell receptor beta chains follows, all from one sample in a study of OX40 agonist ivuxolimab in advanced cancers. Sequencing was performed with immunoSEQ multiplex PCR; in TCRdb, only in-frame clones are kept and a portion is missing. This sample yields 95,000 to 150,000 clones, of which over 85% are seen a single time; about 0.14% belongs to the top ten. The sample was CD4+ or CD8+ T cells sorted from blood, taken in a trial of the OX40 agonist ivuxolimab. These receptor sequences come from an adult with an advanced solid tumor such as melanoma, head and neck, liver or kidney cancer. The CDR3 runs from the conserved cysteine through the conserved F or W. The order of the fields is J gene, D gene, clone size, V gene, CDR3 DNA, CDR3 protein. A D gene is named only where the DNA matches it firmly. Clone size, where shown, is once, few, many, or a class for clones that have expanded.

TRBJ2-1	TRBD2	NA	TRBV10-3	TGTGCCATCAGTGATAGAGCGGGGGGATCCTACAATGAGCAGTTCTTC	CAISDRAGGSYNEQFF
TRBJ1-5	TRBD1	NA	TRBV27	TGTGCCAGCAGTTCCGGGACAGGGTCGATGGTCGGCAATCAGCCCCAGCATTTT	CASSSGTGSMVGNQPQHF
TRBJ2-7	TRBD2	NA	TRBV4-2	TGTGCCAGCAGCCAAGATCCCGCTAGCGGGAGCCAGGACTACGAGCAGTACTTC	CASSQDPASGSQDYEQYF
TRBJ2-6	TRBD1	NA	TRBV19	TGTGCCAGTAGTATGCGTTGGACAGGACCCTCTGGGGCCAACGTCCTGACTTTC	CASSMRWTGPSGANVLTF
TRBJ1-6	TRBD1	NA	TRBV7-9	TGTGCCAGCAGCCGGGACAGTAATTCACCCCTCCACTTT	CASSRDSNSPLHF
TRBJ2-7	NA	NA	TRBV4-1	TGCGCCAGCAGCCAACATTACACAGGGTCGGGGGCCGAATGGGCCTACGAGCAGTACTTC	CASSQHYTGSGAEWAYEQYF
TRBJ2-3	NA	NA	TRBV4-3	TGCGCCAGCAGCCAAGCTCACGTAGCGGTAGATACGCAGTATTTT	CASSQAHVAVDTQYF
TRBJ2-4	NA	NA	TRBV28	TGTGCCAGCAGTTATCCGGGACCCCCAGCCAAAAACATTCAGTACTTC	CASSYPGPPAKNIQYF
TRBJ1-3	TRBD1	NA	TRBV10-2	TGCGCCAGCAGTGAGACTACAGGGGTATCTCCGAAATCTGGAAACACCATATATTTT	CASSETTGVSPKSGNTIYF
TRBJ2-3	TRBD2	NA	TRBV4-3	TGCGCCAGCAGATTGACTAGCGGTAGCACAGATACGCAGTATTTT	CASRLTSGSTDTQYF
TRBJ1-5	TRBD1	few	TRBV5-4	TGTGCCAGCAGCGTGGACAGGGCCAATCAGCCCCAGCATTTT	CASSVDRANQPQHF
TRBJ2-1	NA	NA	TRBV7-2	TGTGCCAGCAGCTTATTAGCGTTTGGTGAGCAGTTCTTC	CASSLLAFGEQFF
TRBJ2-2	NA	NA	TRBV21-1	TGTGCCAGCAGCACACCGGGACAGGGAACCGGGGAGCTGTTTTTT	CASSTPGQGTGELFF
TRBJ2-5	NA	NA	TRBV7-9	TGTGCCAGCAGCCTCCCCGGGGTTCAAGAGACCCAGTACTTC	CASSLPGVQETQYF
TRBJ1-3	TRBD1	NA	TRBV10-3	TGTGCCATCAGTGAGTCTAGGGGACAGTCGACTTCTGGAAACACCATATATTTT	CAISESRGQSTSGNTIYF
TRBJ1-2	TRBD1	NA	TRBV28	TGTGCCAGCAGTTTCATGGACAGGGGTTATGGCTACACCTTC	CASSFMDRGYGYTF
TRBJ2-5	NA	NA	TRBV18	TGTGCCAGCTCACCCGGACTTGGGGAGACCCAGTACTTC	CASSPGLGETQYF
TRBJ1-1	NA	NA	TRBV5-5	TGTGCCAGCAGCTTGTCGCAGTCGAACACTGAAACTTTCTTT	CASSLSQSNTETFF
TRBJ2-3	NA	NA	TRBV7-9	TGTGCCAGCAGCCACCGCCCCGATAACACAGATACGCAGTATTTT	CASSHRPDNTDTQYF
TRBJ2-4	TRBD1	NA	TRBV28	TGTGCCAGCAGTCGCCAGACAGGGGGCGAGTGGAACATTCAGTACTTC	CASSRQTGGEWNIQYF
TRBJ2-3	TRBD1	NA	TRBV15	TGTGCCACCAAATTGGACAGGGCCACAGATACGCAGTATTTT	CATKLDRATDTQYF
TRBJ1-5	TRBD1	NA	TRBV6-5	TGTGCCAGCAGCGACAGGGGCCTGAATCAGCCCCAGCATTTT	CASSDRGLNQPQHF
TRBJ1-3	TRBD1	NA	TRBV12-5	TGTGCTAGTGGTCCCGGGACAGCTGGAAACACCATATATTTT	CASGPGTAGNTIYF
TRBJ1-5	NA	NA	TRBV28	TGTGCCAGCAGGGGCGAAGGGGCTTCTAATCAGCCCCAGCATTTT	CASRGEGASNQPQHF
TRBJ2-3	TRBD1	NA	TRBV7-8	TGTGCCAGCAGCCTCGACAGGGGAAGGGATACGCAGTATTTT	CASSLDRGRDTQYF
TRBJ2-1	NA	NA	TRBV19	TGTGCCAGCACACCAAGGGCCGGGGTCGGTGAGCAGTTCTTC	CASTPRAGVGEQFF
TRBJ1-2	TRBD1	NA	TRBV7-6	TGTGCCAGCAGCTTAGGGCCCGGGACAGGTTCCAACTATGGCTACACCTTC	CASSLGPGTGSNYGYTF
TRBJ1-3	NA	NA	TRBV12-5	TGTGCTAGTGGTCCTGGTGGGGAGTTTTCTGGAAACACCATATATTTT	CASGPGGEFSGNTIYF
TRBJ2-1	TRBD2	NA	TRBV19	TGTGCCAGTAGTATATGGAAAAGCGGGGCCGACAATGAGCAGTTCTTC	CASSIWKSGADNEQFF
TRBJ1-2	TRBD1	NA	TRBV19	TGTGCCAGTATCTCGGCAGGGGGCCTCTATGGCTACACCTTC	CASISAGGLYGYTF
TRBJ2-7	TRBD1	NA	TRBV6-5	TGTGCCAGCAGTTACTATCCGGACAGGGGGCTGGACGAGCAGTACTTC	CASSYYPDRGLDEQYF
TRBJ2-1	NA	NA	TRBV9	TGTGCCAGCAGCGCAGGAACCTACAATGAGCAGTTCTTC	CASSAGTYNEQFF
TRBJ2-4	NA	NA	TRBV9	TGTGCCAGCAGCAGCCCAGGCGGGCCGGCTGGGATTCAGTACTTC	CASSSPGGPAGIQYF
TRBJ2-5	NA	NA	TRBV7-9	TGTGCCAGCAGCTTCAGGGAGACCCAGTACTTC	CASSFRETQYF
TRBJ2-1	NA	NA	TRBV19	TGTGCCAGCCGACGAGTGGGGAGCTCCTACAATGAGCAGTTCTTC	CASRRVGSSYNEQFF
TRBJ2-2	TRBD2	NA	TRBV18	TGTGCCAGCTCACTATCCGGGACTAGCGGGACCGGGGAGCTGTTTTTT	CASSLSGTSGTGELFF
TRBJ2-7	NA	NA	TRBV7-9	TGTGCCAGCAGCTTAATTAGGGCCTCCCTCACCGAGCAGTACTTC	CASSLIRASLTEQYF
TRBJ2-5	NA	NA	TRBV5-6	TGTGCCAGCTCCTTTCGGGTGAGGGAGACCCAGTACTTC	CASSFRVRETQYF
TRBJ1-3	NA	NA	TRBV7-8	TGTGCCAGCAGCCACCGACGGGAATCTGGAAACACCATATATTTT	CASSHRRESGNTIYF
TRBJ1-6	NA	once	TRBV5-1	TGCGCCAGTAGGTCGGACAGCAATTCACCCCTCCACTTT	CASRSDSNSPLHF
TRBJ1-3	NA	NA	TRBV21-1	TGTGCCAGCAGCAGGGACAGGGAAAGTGGAAACACCATATATTTT	CASSRDRESGNTIYF
TRBJ2-3	NA	NA	TRBV11-2	TGTGCCAGCAGCCCAGATGGACTACCCACAGATACGCAGTATTTT	CASSPDGLPTDTQYF
TRBJ1-1	NA	few	TRBV29-1	TGCAGCGTTGAGCCCGGGGACACTGAAGCTTTCTTT	CSVEPGDTEAFF
TRBJ1-2	NA	NA	TRBV2	TGTGCCAGCAGCCAAGCGGGCCAGGCTTCAGCCTATGGCTACACCTTC	CASSQAGQASAYGYTF
TRBJ1-5	TRBD1	NA	TRBV19	TGTGCCAGTAGTCCTCTGGGGACAGGGGGTCAGCCCCAGCATTTT	CASSPLGTGGQPQHF
TRBJ1-1	TRBD1	NA	TRBV13	TGTGCCAGCAGCCAAGGGACAGCAGAAGCTTTCTTT	CASSQGTAEAFF
TRBJ1-1	TRBD1	NA	TRBV20-1	TGCAGTGCTATTACAGGGGTAGGTGCTTTCTTT	CSAITGVGAFF
TRBJ1-6	TRBD1	NA	TRBV10-2	TGCGCCAGCAGTGAGTCTGGGACAGAAAATTCACCCCTCCACTTT	CASSESGTENSPLHF
TRBJ1-2	NA	once	TRBV5-1	TGCGCCAGCAGCTTGGGACACTCAGCATATGGCTACACCTTC	CASSLGHSAYGYTF
TRBJ1-1	TRBD1	NA	TRBV2	TGTGCCAGCAGTGTTCAGGGGGGGGCGACTGAAGCTTTCTTT	CASSVQGGATEAFF
TRBJ1-4	NA	NA	TRBV10-3	TGTGCCATCAGGGAGACAGGAAATAATGAAAAACTGTTTTTT	CAIRETGNNEKLFF
TRBJ2-3	TRBD1	NA	TRBV12-5	TGTGCTAGTGGGACAGGGGTTGGCACAGATACGCAGTATTTT	CASGTGVGTDTQYF
TRBJ2-7	TRBD1	NA	TRBV5-1	TGCGCCAGCAGCCTCGGGATGGTAGGGACAGGATACGAGCAGTACTTC	CASSLGMVGTGYEQYF
TRBJ2-5	NA	NA	TRBV18	TGTGCCAGCTCACCAGAGAGGAACCCCCAGTACTTC	CASSPERNPQYF
TRBJ2-7	TRBD1	NA	TRBV19	TGTGCCAGTAGTATGACGGGACAGGGTTTTGAGCAGTACTTC	CASSMTGQGFEQYF
TRBJ1-1	TRBD1	NA	TRBV5-6	TGTGCCAGCAGCGGGGACAGGGGTTACACTGAAGCTTTCTTT	CASSGDRGYTEAFF
TRBJ2-1	NA	NA	TRBV9	TGTGCCAGCAGCGTAGTATCTAATGAGCAGTTCTTC	CASSVVSNEQFF
TRBJ1-5	NA	NA	TRBV28	TGTGCCAGCAGTTTGAGGGACGCGGAGGGCAATCAGCCCCAGCATTTT	CASSLRDAEGNQPQHF
TRBJ1-5	TRBD1	NA	TRBV5-5	TGTGCCAGCAGCACCGGACAGGGGACGTCGTCCCAGCATTTT	CASSTGQGTSSQHF